This TCR beta chain was retrieved from a study of chemoradiotherapy in HPV16-positive cancers. Some clones are missing from TCRdb's copy, which holds only in-frame ones; the method was immunoSEQ multiplex PCR. The sample includes 1,500 to 2,000 clones, over 80% seen only once; the top ten take roughly 7%. The CDR3 contains 13 residues. V lost 6 bases and J 1 base, leaving 9 bases between the germline ends. The V gene's germline CDR1 is MNHNS and CDR2 SASEGT. The source was tumor tissue, collected from a patient who underwent chemoradiotherapy. The chain uses TRBV6-1 and TRBJ1-1, with D maybe TRBD1 (6 bases). The sequence was collected from a human donor with HPV-associated anogenital cancer. CDR3 region: CASRGTRNTEAFF. DNA of the CDR3: TGTGCCAGCAGGGGGACACGGAACACTGAAGCTTTCTTT.